These 29 T cell receptor beta chains were all obtained from the same sample, sequenced in a study of blood T cell repertoires in COVID-19. Sequencing was performed with immunoSEQ multiplex PCR; in TCRdb, only in-frame clones are kept and a portion is missing. The data show 120,000 or so clones, roughly four fifths seen once. The sequenced material came from peripheral blood. These receptors originate from a woman between 55 and 75 years old with acute or convalescent COVID-19.

Here the CDR3 reads CASSVSGGVDTQYF. Here the CDR3 DNA reads TGTGCCAGCAGCGTGAGCGGGGGGGTGGATACGCAGTATTTT. The chain employs TRBV9 and TRBJ2-3; TRBD2 aligns across 10 bases. This CDR3 has 14 amino acids. V dropped 2 bases and J dropped 6; count of bases not matched to a gene: 3. Germline V CDR1 and CDR2: SGDLS, YYNGEE.

This clone was recorded many times. The rearrangement joins TRBV5-1 to TRBJ2-2; TRBD2 matches at 7 bases. Germline V lookup: CDR1 SGHRS, CDR2 YFSETQ. The CDR3 is 15 amino acids. V was clipped by 8 bases and J by 2 bases; unmatched bases: 9. CDR3 in DNA: TGCGCCAGTCGGGCGGCGGGGGTTAACACCGGGGAGCTGTTTTTT. It encodes CASRAAGVNTGELFF.

Only one count was recorded for this clone. V usage is TRBV30 and J usage is TRBJ1-4; no definite D call. Germline loops: CDR1 GTSNPN, CDR2 SVGIG (reference sequence). V lost 2 bases to trimming and J lost 8 bases, with 12 bases between them. The CDR3 consists of 13 residues. The CDR3 spells CAWSFTGVEKLFF. Here the CDR3 DNA reads TGTGCCTGGAGTTTTACCGGGGTAGAAAAACTGTTTTTT.

V is TRBV6-2 or TRBV6-3 and J is TRBJ2-5; the D gene is possibly TRBD2 (6 bases). The CDR3 contains 15 residues. Trimming shortened V by 0 bases and J by 3 bases, and 11 bases separated the two germline ends. From germline, CDR1 is MNHEY and CDR2 SVGEGT. CDR3 bases: TGTGCCAGCAGTTACTCAGGAGGGGAGGAAGAGACCCAGTACTTC. Its translation: CASSYSGGEEETQYF.

The V gene is TRBV4-3, the J gene TRBJ1-2, with no clear D. The ends were cut back, 0 bases at V and 6 bases at J, with 20 bases in the middle. CDR1 is LGHNA, CDR2 YSLEER, per germline. This CDR3 contains 17 residues. The CDR3 sequence is CASSQDIRLGGVDGYTF. Here the CDR3 DNA reads TGCGCCAGCAGCCAAGATATTCGACTGGGCGGGGTAGATGGCTACACCTTC.

This clone has a handful of counts. V gene TRBV3-1 (or the pseudogene TRBV3-2) combines with J gene TRBJ1-2; possibly TRBD1 for D (5 bases). The CDR3 is made up of 16 amino acids. The germline V and J ends were trimmed by 0 bases and 3 bases, with 14 bases remaining between them. Germline V gene data show CDR1 as LGHDT and CDR2 as YNNKEL (reference sequence). CDR3 region: CASSQDFDTGDYGYTF. The CDR3 nucleotides read TGTGCCAGCAGCCAAGATTTCGACACGGGGGACTATGGCTACACCTTC.

The chain uses TRBV3-1 (or the pseudogene TRBV3-2) and TRBJ2-7; 8 positions agree with TRBD1. Germline trimming cut 5 bases from V and 3 bases from J; bases unmatched to any gene: 12. This CDR3 comprises 16 residues. Germline CDR1 is LGHDT and CDR2 is YNNKEL (reference sequence). CDR3 DNA: TGTGCCAGCAGCGATATGGGGACAGGTCAAGGCTACGAGCAGTACTTC. It specifies CASSDMGTGQGYEQYF.

The chain is built from TRBV7-4 and TRBJ1-5; 7 bases are a match to TRBD1. Germline values: CDR1 SGHVT, CDR2 SQSDAQ. The ends lost 5 bases at V and 4 bases at J; junction bases unmatched: 8. This CDR3 has 15 residues. The DNA for the CDR3 is TGTGCCAGCAGCCTAGGGGACAGTTGGAATCAGCCCCAGCATTTT. Its translation is CASSLGDSWNQPQHF.

The chain links TRBV28 to TRBJ1-4, with no clear D. CDR1 is MDHEN and CDR2 is SYDVKM in the germline V gene. The CDR3 length is 14 residues. Trimming removed 2 bases from V and 3 bases from J, with 7 bases in between. CDR3 in DNA: TGTGCCAGCAGTTTAGTTGGAGCTAATGAAAAACTGTTTTTT. It translates to CASSLVGANEKLFF.

The rearrangement links TRBV10-2 to TRBJ1-6; D is unclear. This CDR3 has 16 residues. Germline-derived CDR1 and CDR2 are WSHSY and SAAADI. V lost 1 base to trimming and J lost 8 bases, with 15 bases between them. In DNA form, the CDR3 reads TGCGCCAGCAGTGAGTTCAAGGGAGGGTGGGATTCACCCCTCCACTTT. Residues: CASSEFKGGWDSPLHF.

The chain carries TRBV9 and TRBJ2-2; 8 nucleotides match TRBD2. The germline CDR1 and CDR2 sequences are SGDLS and YYNGEE. After removal of 6 bases from V and 3 bases from J, the junction contained 4 bases not matched to a gene. The CDR3 sequence is 14 residues long. The CDR3 here is CASTRGGDTGELFF. CDR3 DNA: TGTGCCAGCACTCGGGGGGGCGACACCGGGGAGCTGTTTTTT.

In this sample, this clone turned up once. CDR3 sequence reads: CASSSPGSGGVAFF. In nucleotides, the CDR3 is TGTGCCAGCAGTTCACCTGGATCGGGGGGGGTAGCTTTCTTT. V usage is TRBV27 and J usage is TRBJ1-1, with a tentative D call TRBD1 (5 bases). The germline CDR1 and CDR2 sequences are MNHEY and SMNVEV (reference sequence). Trimming cost V 4 bases and J 10 bases, with 19 bases left between them. The CDR3 is 14 residues long.

The chain uses TRBV2 and TRBJ2-3; the match to TRBD2 covers 7 bases. From germline, CDR1 is SNHLY and CDR2 FYNNEI. The CDR3 is made up of 14 amino acids. V shed 5 bases, J shed 2 bases, and the junction held 4 bases outside the gene matches. The CDR3, as DNA: TGTGCCAGCAGTCCTAGCGGCAACACAGATACGCAGTATTTT. Protein: CASSPSGNTDTQYF.

The V call is TRBV7-3, the J call TRBJ2-5, with TRBD1 matching over 7 bases. Trimming cost V 5 bases and J 0 bases; bases outside gene matches: 3. Germline CDR1 and CDR2: SGHTA and FQGTGA. The CDR3 is made up of 14 amino acids. CDR3 bases: TGTGCCAGCAGCCGGGACAGCCACCAAGAGACCCAGTACTTC. Its protein product is CASSRDSHQETQYF.

The genes are TRBV18 and TRBJ2-5, with D perhaps TRBD2 (5 bases). Between the trimmed V and J ends, which lost 3 bases and 5 bases, there was a span of 10 bases. The germline gives CDR1 KGHSH, CDR2 LQKENI. The CDR3 covers 13 residues. The CDR3 DNA is TGTGCCAGCTCACCTCCCCTAGCTGAGACCCAGTACTTC. Translating it yields CASSPPLAETQYF. The entire variable domain, with the rest obtained from reference TRBV18 and TRBJ2-5, is as follows: NAGVMQNPRHLVRRRGQEARLRCSPMKGHSHVYWYRQLPEEGLKFMVYLQKENIIDESGMPKERFSAEFPKEGPSILRIQQVVRGDSAAYFCASSPPLAETQYFGPGTRLLVL.

In regard to this clone: Other DNA variants within this sample encode the same CDR3. The chain carries TRBV6-5 and TRBJ2-3; maybe TRBD1 (6 bases). The CDR3 runs 13 residues. The V gene's germline CDR1 is MNHEY and CDR2 SVGAGI. Trimming took 5 bases from V and 2 from J, leaving 8 bases between them. The DNA for the CDR3 is TGTGCCAGCAGTCGGGACATCACAGATACGCAGTATTTT. This encodes CASSRDITDTQYF.

This clone was seen a single time. The rearrangement links TRBV3-1 (or the pseudogene TRBV3-2) to TRBJ1-3; 7 bases line up with TRBD1. J gave up 3 bases and V 4 bases, and 6 bases lay outside the gene matches. This CDR3 spans 15 amino acids. The germline gives CDR1 LGHDT, CDR2 YNNKEL (reference sequence). CDR3 sequence reads: CASSRAQGGGNTIYF. The CDR3 nucleotides read TGTGCCAGCAGCCGAGCTCAGGGGGGTGGAAACACCATATATTTT.

The V and J genes are TRBV7-2 and TRBJ2-6; maybe TRBD2 (5 bases). The germline gives CDR1 SGHTA, CDR2 FQGNSA. The V gene lost 4 bases and the J gene lost 5 bases, with 12 bases spanning the gap. The CDR3 has 15 residues. CDR3 nucleotides: TGTGCCAGCAGCTCCTCCACGGGGAGGGCCAACGTCCTGACTTTC. This sequence encodes CASSSSTGRANVLTF.

The chain links TRBV29-1 to TRBJ1-1; D unresolved. Germline CDR1 is SQVTM and CDR2 is ANQGSEA. This CDR3 contains 13 residues. Trimming cost V 4 bases and J 4 bases, with 13 bases left between them. CDR3 amino acids: CSVAGRVATEAFF. The CDR3 nucleotides are TGCAGCGTTGCCGGGCGGGTTGCCACTGAAGCTTTCTTT.

The chain employs TRBV20-1 and TRBJ2-7, with 15 bases identical to TRBD2. Germline CDR1 DFQATT, CDR2 SNEGSKA (reference sequence). Trimming removed 3 bases from V and 5 bases from J; junction bases left unmatched: 5. The CDR3 spans 15 residues. As DNA, the CDR3 is TGCAGTGCTAGTCAGGGGACTAGCGGGGGGAACGAGCAGTACTTC. This codes for CSASQGTSGGNEQYF.

The chain uses TRBV7-6 and TRBJ2-5; D may be TRBD1 (5 bases). Deletions cut 5 bases from V and 1 base from J, with 20 bases between. This CDR3 comprises 17 residues. Germline values: CDR1 SGHVS, CDR2 FNYEAQ. The CDR3 region has the DNA TGTGCCAGCAGCCTCAATCTGCGCGGACACGCCCAAGAGACCCAGTACTTC. This encodes CASSLNLRGHAQETQYF.

V gene TRBV5-5 combines with J gene TRBJ1-1, with a weak D call TRBD1 (6 bases). The CDR3 is made up of 14 amino acids. Germline V gives CDR1 SGHKS, CDR2 YYEKEE (reference sequence). V was pared by 2 bases and J by 1 base, with 9 bases between. CDR3 in amino acids: CASSLQGRNTEAFF. CDR3 coding DNA: TGTGCCAGCAGCTTACAGGGCCGGAACACTGAAGCTTTCTTT.

The DNA of the CDR3 is TGTGCCAGCAGCTTGTATACCCTAGAAGTAGATACGCAGTATTTT. Its translation is CASSLYTLEVDTQYF. This chain uses TRBV5-6 with TRBJ2-3, with D uncertain. Looked up from germline, CDR1 is SGHDT and CDR2 is YYEEEE. V was clipped by 1 base and J by 5 bases, with 14 bases between them. This CDR3 has 15 amino acids.

The chain carries TRBV2 and TRBJ2-3, with TRBD2 identical over 8 bases. V trimming: 4 bases; J trimming: 0 bases; junction bases outside the gene matches: 3. Per germline, CDR1 SNHLY and CDR2 FYNNEI. The CDR3 consists of 15 residues. CDR3 sequence (DNA): TGTGCCAGCAGTGTACAGCGGGGGAGCACAGATACGCAGTATTTT. Translating gives CASSVQRGSTDTQYF.

This clone was detected only once. The rearrangement uses TRBV7-8 and TRBJ1-1; D is possibly TRBD1 (6 bases). This CDR3 comprises 15 residues. In germline, CDR1 is SGHVS, CDR2 FQNEAQ. Trimming shortened V by 5 bases and J by 2 bases, and 15 bases separated the two germline ends. CDR3 in amino acids: CASSRLGGANTEAFF. CDR3 DNA: TGTGCCAGCAGCCGGTTAGGGGGGGCTAACACTGAAGCTTTCTTT.

The chain carries TRBV11-3 and TRBJ2-7; 11 bases agree with TRBD1. Trimming cost V 6 bases and J 3 bases; bases outside gene matches: 10. The germline gives CDR1 SGHNT, CDR2 YENEEA. CDR3 length equals 16 residues. The CDR3 nucleotides read TGTGCCAGCAGTCCCCCTCGGGACAGGGGGAACTACGAGCAGTACTTC. Residues: CASSPPRDRGNYEQYF.

V gene TRBV4-3 combines with J gene TRBJ1-1, with D unclear. Trimming left V 0 bases short and J 4 bases short, with 12 bases between. Germline lookup yields CDR1 LGHNA and CDR2 YSLEER. This CDR3 spans 15 amino acids. The DNA for the CDR3 is TGCGCCAGCAGCCAAGATAAGGGAGGGAGCACTGAAGCTTTCTTT. Translated: CASSQDKGGSTEAFF.

The chain combines TRBV6-2 or TRBV6-3 with TRBJ1-5; 7 bases are shared with TRBD1. The CDR3 has 15 residues. J was trimmed by 7 bases and V by 6 bases; bases with no gene match: 12. CDR1 is MNHEY, CDR2 SVGEGT, per germline. CDR3 sequence reads: CASSSITGERQPQHF. Written as DNA, the CDR3 is TGTGCCAGCAGCTCCATCACAGGGGAAAGGCAGCCCCAGCATTTT.

This rearrangement joins TRBV1 to TRBJ2-5; whether TRBD2, the table's D call, matches the DNA was not checked. TRBV1 is assigned pseudogene status. The CDR3 sequence is 15 residues long. The CDR3 region is CTSSLSTSGGETQYF. CDR3 DNA: TGCACCAGCAGCCTTTCGACTAGCGGGGGAGAGACCCAGTACTTC.